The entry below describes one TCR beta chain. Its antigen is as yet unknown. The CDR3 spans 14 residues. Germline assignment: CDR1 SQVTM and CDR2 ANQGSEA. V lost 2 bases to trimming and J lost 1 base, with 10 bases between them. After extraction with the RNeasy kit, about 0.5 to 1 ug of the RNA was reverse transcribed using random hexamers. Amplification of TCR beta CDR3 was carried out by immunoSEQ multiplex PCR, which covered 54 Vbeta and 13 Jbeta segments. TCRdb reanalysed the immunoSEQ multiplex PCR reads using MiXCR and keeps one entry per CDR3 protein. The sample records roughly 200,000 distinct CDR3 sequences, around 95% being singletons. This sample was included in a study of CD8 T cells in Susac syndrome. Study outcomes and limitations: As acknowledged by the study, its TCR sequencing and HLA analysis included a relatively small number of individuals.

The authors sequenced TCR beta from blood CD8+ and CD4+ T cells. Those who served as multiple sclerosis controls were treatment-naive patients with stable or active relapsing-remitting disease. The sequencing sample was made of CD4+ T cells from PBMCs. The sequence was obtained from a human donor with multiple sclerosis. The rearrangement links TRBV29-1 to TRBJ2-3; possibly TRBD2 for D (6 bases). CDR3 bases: TGCAGCGTTGAAACTAGCCTTGGCACAGATACGCAGTATTTT. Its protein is CSVETSLGTDTQYF.